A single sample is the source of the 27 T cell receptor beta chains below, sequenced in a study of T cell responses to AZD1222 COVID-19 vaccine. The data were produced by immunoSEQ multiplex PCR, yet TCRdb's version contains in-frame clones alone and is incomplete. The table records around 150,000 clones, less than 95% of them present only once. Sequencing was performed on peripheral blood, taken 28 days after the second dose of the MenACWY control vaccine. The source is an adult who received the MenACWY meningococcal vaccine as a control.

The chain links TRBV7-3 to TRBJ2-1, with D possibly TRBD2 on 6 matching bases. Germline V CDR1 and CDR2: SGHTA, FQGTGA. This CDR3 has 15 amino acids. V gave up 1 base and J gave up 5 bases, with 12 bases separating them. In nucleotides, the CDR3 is TGTGCCAGCAGCTTAAACTCGGGAGTGGACAATGAGCAGTTCTTC. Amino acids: CASSLNSGVDNEQFF.

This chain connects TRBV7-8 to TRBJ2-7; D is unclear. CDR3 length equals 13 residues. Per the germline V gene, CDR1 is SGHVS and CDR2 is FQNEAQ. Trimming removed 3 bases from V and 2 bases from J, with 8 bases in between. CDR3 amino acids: CASSFQEAYEQYF. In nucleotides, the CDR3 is TGTGCCAGCAGCTTCCAGGAAGCCTACGAGCAGTACTTC.

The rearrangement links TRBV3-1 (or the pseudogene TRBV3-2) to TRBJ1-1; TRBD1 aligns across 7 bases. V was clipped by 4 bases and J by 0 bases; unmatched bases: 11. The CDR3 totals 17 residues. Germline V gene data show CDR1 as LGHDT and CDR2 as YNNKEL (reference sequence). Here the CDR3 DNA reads TGTGCCAGCAGCCTAAAGGATAGGACAGGCATGAACACTGAAGCTTTCTTT. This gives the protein CASSLKDRTGMNTEAFF.

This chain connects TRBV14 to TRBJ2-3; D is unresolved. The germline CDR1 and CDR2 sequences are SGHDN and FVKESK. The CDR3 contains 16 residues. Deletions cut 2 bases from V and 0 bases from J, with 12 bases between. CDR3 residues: CASSQSSGYSTDTQYF. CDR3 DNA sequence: TGTGCCAGCAGCCAAAGCTCTGGCTACAGCACAGATACGCAGTATTTT.

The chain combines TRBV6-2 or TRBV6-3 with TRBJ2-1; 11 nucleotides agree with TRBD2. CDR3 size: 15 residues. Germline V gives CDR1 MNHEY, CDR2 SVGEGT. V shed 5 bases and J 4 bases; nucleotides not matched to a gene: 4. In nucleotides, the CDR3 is TGTGCCAGCAGTCGACTAGCGGGGCTTTACAATGAGCAGTTCTTC. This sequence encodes CASSRLAGLYNEQFF.

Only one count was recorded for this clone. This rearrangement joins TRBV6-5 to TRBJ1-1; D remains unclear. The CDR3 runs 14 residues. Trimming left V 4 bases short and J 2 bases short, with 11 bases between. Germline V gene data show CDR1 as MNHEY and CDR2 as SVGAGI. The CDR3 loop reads CASSSPQENTEAFF. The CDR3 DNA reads TGTGCCAGCAGTTCCCCCCAGGAAAACACTGAAGCTTTCTTT.

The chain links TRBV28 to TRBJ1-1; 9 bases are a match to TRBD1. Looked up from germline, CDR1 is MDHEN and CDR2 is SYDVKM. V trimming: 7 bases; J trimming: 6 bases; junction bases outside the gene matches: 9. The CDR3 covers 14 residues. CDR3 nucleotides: TGTGCCAGCAATAGACAGGGGGTTACCCCTGAAGCTTTCTTT. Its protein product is CASNRQGVTPEAFF.

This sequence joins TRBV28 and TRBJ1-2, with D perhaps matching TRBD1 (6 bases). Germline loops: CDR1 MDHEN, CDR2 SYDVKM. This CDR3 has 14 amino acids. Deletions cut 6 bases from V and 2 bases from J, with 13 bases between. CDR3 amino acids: CASSLGDTNYGYTF. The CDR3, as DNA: TGTGCCAGCAGCCTAGGGGACACCAACTATGGCTACACCTTC.

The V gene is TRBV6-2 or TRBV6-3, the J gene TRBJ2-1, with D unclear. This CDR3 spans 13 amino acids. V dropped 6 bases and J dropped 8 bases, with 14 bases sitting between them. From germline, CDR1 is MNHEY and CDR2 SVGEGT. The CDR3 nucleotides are TGTGCCAGCAGCGGCCCCTCTCCCTATGAGCAGTTCTTC. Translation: CASSGPSPYEQFF.

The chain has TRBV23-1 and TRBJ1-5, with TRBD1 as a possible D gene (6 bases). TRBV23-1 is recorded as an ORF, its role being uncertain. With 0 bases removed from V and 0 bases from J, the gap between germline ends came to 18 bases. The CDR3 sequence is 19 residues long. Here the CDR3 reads CASSQSMAHREYSNQPQHF. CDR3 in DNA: TGCGCCAGCAGTCAATCTATGGCTCACAGGGAGTATAGCAATCAGCCCCAGCATTTT.

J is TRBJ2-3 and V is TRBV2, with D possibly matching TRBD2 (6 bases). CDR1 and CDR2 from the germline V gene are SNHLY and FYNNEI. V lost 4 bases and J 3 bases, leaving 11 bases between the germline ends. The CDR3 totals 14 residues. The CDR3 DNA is TGTGCCAGCAGTGGGAGGGTTAGGACAGATACGCAGTATTTT. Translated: CASSGRVRTDTQYF.

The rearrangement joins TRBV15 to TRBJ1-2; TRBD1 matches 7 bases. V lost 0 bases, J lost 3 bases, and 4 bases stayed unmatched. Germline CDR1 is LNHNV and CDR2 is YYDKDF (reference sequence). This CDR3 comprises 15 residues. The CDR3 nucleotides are TGTGCCACCAGCAGAGATAGGGACAGCGACTATGGCTACACCTTC. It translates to CATSRDRDSDYGYTF.

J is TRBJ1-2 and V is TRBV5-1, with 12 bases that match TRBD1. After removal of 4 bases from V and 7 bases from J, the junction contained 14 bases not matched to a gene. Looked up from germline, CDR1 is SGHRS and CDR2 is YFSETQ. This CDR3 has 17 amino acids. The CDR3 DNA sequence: TGCGCCAGCAGCCAAGGGACAGGGGGCGGTTATACCCCTGGCTACACCTTC. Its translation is CASSQGTGGGYTPGYTF.

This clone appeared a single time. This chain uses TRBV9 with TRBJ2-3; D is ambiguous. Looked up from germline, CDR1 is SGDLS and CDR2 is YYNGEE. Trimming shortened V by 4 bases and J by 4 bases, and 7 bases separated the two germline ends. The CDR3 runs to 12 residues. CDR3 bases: TGTGCCAGCAGCCTCAACCCAGATACGCAGTATTTT. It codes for CASSLNPDTQYF.

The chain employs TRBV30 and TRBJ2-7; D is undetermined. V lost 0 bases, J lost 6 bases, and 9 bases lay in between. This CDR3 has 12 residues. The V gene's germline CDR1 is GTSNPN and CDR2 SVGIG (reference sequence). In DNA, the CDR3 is TGTGCCTGGAGTGTAAGTCAGTTCGAGCAGTACTTC. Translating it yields CAWSVSQFEQYF.

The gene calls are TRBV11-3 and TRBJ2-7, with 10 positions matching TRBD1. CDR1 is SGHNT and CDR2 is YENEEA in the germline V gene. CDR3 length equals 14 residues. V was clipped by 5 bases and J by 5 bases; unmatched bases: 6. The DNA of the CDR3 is TGTGCCAGCAGCCTCGGGACAGGGGTGAACGAGCAGTACTTC. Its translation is CASSLGTGVNEQYF.

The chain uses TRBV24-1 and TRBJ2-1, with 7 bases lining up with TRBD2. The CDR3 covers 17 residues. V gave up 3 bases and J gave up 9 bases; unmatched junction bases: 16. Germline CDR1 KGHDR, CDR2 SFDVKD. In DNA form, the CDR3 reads TGTGCCACCAGTGATCCTTCTAGCGGATCGGCTCGGGGTGAGCAGTTCTTC. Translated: CATSDPSSGSARGEQFF.

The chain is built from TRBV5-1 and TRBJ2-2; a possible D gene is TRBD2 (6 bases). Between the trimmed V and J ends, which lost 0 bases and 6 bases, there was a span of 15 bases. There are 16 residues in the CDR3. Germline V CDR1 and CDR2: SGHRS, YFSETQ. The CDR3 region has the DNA TGCGCCAGCAGCTTGGCCAAAACGGGGGTCGCCGGGGAGCTGTTTTTT. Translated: CASSLAKTGVAGELFF.

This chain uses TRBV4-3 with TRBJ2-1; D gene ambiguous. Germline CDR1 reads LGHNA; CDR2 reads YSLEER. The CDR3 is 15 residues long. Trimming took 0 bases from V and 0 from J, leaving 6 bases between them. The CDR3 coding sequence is TGCGCCAGCAGCCAAGATAGCCTCTCCTACAATGAGCAGTTCTTC. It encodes CASSQDSLSYNEQFF.

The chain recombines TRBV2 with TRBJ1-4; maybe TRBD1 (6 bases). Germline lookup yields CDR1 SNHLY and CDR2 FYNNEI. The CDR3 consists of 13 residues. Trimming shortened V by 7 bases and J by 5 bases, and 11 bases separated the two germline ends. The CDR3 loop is CASTRTVNEKLFF. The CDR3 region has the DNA TGTGCCAGCACCCGGACAGTAAATGAAAAACTGTTTTTT.

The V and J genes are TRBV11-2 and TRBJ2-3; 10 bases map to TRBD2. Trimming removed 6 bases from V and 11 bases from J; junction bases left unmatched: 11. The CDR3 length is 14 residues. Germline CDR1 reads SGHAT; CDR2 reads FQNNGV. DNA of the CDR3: TGTGCCAGCAGACCCAGGTTAGCGGGAGGAGAGCAGTATTTT. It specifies CASRPRLAGGEQYF.

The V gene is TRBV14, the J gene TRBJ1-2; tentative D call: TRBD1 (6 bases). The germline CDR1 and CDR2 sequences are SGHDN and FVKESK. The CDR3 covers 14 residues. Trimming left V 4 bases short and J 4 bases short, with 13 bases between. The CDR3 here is CASSPDGQFYGYTF. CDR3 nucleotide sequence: TGTGCCAGCAGCCCGGACGGACAGTTCTATGGCTACACCTTC. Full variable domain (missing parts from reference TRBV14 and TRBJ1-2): EAGVTQFPSHSVIEKGQTVTLRCDPISGHDNLYWYRRVMGKEIKFLLHFVKESKQDESGMPNNRFLAERTGGTYSTLKVQPAELEDSGVYFCASSPDGQFYGYTFGSGTRLTVV.

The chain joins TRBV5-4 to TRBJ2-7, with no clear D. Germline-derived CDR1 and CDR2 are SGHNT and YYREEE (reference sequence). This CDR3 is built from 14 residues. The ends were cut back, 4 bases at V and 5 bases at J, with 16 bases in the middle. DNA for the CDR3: TGTGCCAGCAGCACAGCGTCGAGGACCCACGAGCAGTACTTC. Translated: CASSTASRTHEQYF.

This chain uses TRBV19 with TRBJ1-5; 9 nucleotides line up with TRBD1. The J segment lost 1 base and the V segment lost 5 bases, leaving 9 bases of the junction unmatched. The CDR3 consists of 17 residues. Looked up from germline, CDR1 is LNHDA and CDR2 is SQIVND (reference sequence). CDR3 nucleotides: TGTGCCAGTAGTCCGTTTCCGGGACAGGGAAGCAATCAGCCCCAGCATTTT. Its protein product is CASSPFPGQGSNQPQHF.

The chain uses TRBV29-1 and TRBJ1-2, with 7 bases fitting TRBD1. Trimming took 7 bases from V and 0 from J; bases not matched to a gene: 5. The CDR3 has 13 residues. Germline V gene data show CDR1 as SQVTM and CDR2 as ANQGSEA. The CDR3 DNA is TGCAGCGGGGGACAGAAGTCTAACTATGGCTACACCTTC. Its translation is CSGGQKSNYGYTF.

CDR3 protein: CASSQGLGGGETQYF. CDR3 in DNA: TGTGCCAGCAGCCAAGGCCTAGGAGGGGGAGAGACCCAGTACTTC. V and J are TRBV3-1 (or the pseudogene TRBV3-2) and TRBJ2-5; D might be TRBD1 or TRBD2, each matching 6 bases. V lost 1 base and J lost 4, with 13 bases in between. Germline V lookup: CDR1 LGHDT, CDR2 YNNKEL (reference sequence). The CDR3 contains 15 residues.

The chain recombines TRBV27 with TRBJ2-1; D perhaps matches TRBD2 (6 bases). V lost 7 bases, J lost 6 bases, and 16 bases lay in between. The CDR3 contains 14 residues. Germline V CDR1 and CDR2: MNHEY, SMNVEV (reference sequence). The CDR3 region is CASNPGEISNEQFF. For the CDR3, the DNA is TGTGCCAGCAATCCGGGGGAAATTAGCAATGAGCAGTTCTTC.